The entry below describes one TCR beta chain. From germline, CDR1 is LGHDT and CDR2 YNNKEL (reference sequence). V shed 1 base and J 1 base; nucleotides not matched to a gene: 5. This CDR3 spans 16 amino acids. This entry belongs to a study of regulatory T cells in long-lasting Graves disease. Arm-PCR of CDR3 regions and iRepertoire HTBI primers were the basis on which TCR beta libraries were built. Via MiXCR, TCRdb re-called the multiplex PCR reads, giving one row per CDR3 protein. The sample consists of roughly 420,000 distinct CDR3 sequences, 13% to 15% of them appearing once. Regarding time point: newly diagnosed GD, antithyroid drugs for less than 3 months. PBMC-extracted RNA yielded the TCR library. The sample was also reused in another study, on T cells in Graves' hyperthyroidism and ophthalmopathy.

The clonotype was recovered from a woman in her forties or fifties with Graves disease. The sequencing used peripheral blood mononuclear cells (PBMCs), collected at new diagnosis, from a patient treated with antithyroid drugs. V and J are TRBV3-1 and TRBJ2-7; 9 nucleotides agree with TRBD2. DNA for the CDR3: TGTGCCAGCAGCCAAGGTTTGCGGGAGGGTTCCTACGAGCAGTACTTC. Amino acid sequence: CASSQGLREGSYEQYF.